The entry below describes one T cell receptor beta chain. These data come from a study of blood T cell repertoires in COVID-19. Turning to the study itself: Some COVID-19 samples were acute and others convalescent; all came from the United States, Italy and Spain.

In the original workflow: Amplification of reference gene primers provided the estimated nucleated cell counts. Measured with immunoSEQ multiplex PCR; TCRdb has only the in-frame clones, and not every one. V and J calls and clone size come straight from that table; D and trimming were deduced from the DNA. The sample holds some 430,000 clones, 90% seen once. Two consecutive negative NP/OP PCR tests, clearance, or resolved symptoms defined Cohort 3 recovery. With 4 bases removed from V and 8 bases from J, the gap between germline ends came to 9 bases. Germline V lookup: CDR1 LGHDT, CDR2 YNNKEL (reference sequence). The CDR3 covers 12 residues.

Sequenced: PBMCs or T cells enriched from blood (not recorded which). This clonotype originated in a man aged 18 to 29 who had recovered from COVID-19. V is TRBV3-1 (or the pseudogene TRBV3-2) and J is TRBJ2-1, with a weak D call TRBD2 (5 bases). The DNA for the CDR3 is TGTGCCAGCAGCCTGAGGGTAGATGAGCAGTTCTTC. This encodes CASSLRVDEQFF.